This TCR beta chain was identified during a study of early stage breast cancer tumors. The CDR3 runs to 15 residues. CDR1 is GTSNPN, CDR2 SVGIG, per germline (reference sequence). The V gene lost 0 bases and the J gene lost 3 bases, with 14 bases spanning the gap. The protocol was immunoSEQ multiplex PCR, while the TCRdb copy is restricted to in-frame clones and leaves out a portion. The sample includes about 72,000 clones, roughly three quarters seen only once; the top ten take 3% to 3.5%. This rearrangement joins TRBV30 to TRBJ2-5; D is perhaps TRBD2 (6 bases). The sample consisted of blood. This sequence was found in a person in their sixties or seventies with breast cancer. CDR3 nucleotides: TGTGCCTGGAGTGTCGGGGCGGGAACTAAAGAGACCCAGTACTTC. Its protein product is CAWSVGAGTKETQYF.